This TCR beta chain is from a study of CXCR3-negative and CXCR3-positive naive CD8 T cells. The V gene's germline CDR1 is MDHEN and CDR2 SYDVKM. The length of the CDR3 is 12 residues. Via 5' RACE with UMI labels, TRB cDNA libraries were prepared. From its re-call of the 5' RACE reads, TCRdb lists each CDR3 protein once, without DNA. This repertoire comprises nearly 45,000 distinct CDR3 sequences; its ten largest clones make up roughly 15%. Material: memory CD8+ T cells from blood. The chain joins TRBV28 to TRBJ2-4; TCRdb proposes TRBD1, but this gene call is untestable without DNA. This sequence was found in a human donor in good health. Some clones in this sample may be carry-over from other donors' samples. The CDR3 sequence is CASNRRENIQYF.